This T cell receptor (beta chain) was observed in a study of blood T cell repertoires in COVID-19. Here immunoSEQ multiplex PCR was the method, and the copy in TCRdb shows in-frame clones only, minus some. Among around 300,000 clones, about 89% were seen once, and the ten largest hold approximately 0.85%. Germline V gene lookup returns CDR1 SGHDN and CDR2 FVKESK. Trimming cost V 1 base and J 0 bases; bases outside gene matches: 2. The CDR3 runs 16 residues. The chain is built from TRBV14 and TRBJ2-2; 7 positions agree with TRBD2. The receptor was derived from a woman aged 40 to 55 who had recovered from COVID-19. Specimen: peripheral blood. The CDR3 bases are TGTGCCAGCAGCCAAGTGGGGGGGACGAACACCGGGGAGCTGTTTTTT. This codes for CASSQVGGTNTGELFF. Full variable domain (rest looked up from reference TRBV14 and TRBJ2-2): EAGVTQFPSHSVIEKGQTVTLRCDPISGHDNLYWYRRVMGKEIKFLLHFVKESKQDESGMPNNRFLAERTGGTYSTLKVQPAELEDSGVYFCASSQVGGTNTGELFFGEGSRLTVL.